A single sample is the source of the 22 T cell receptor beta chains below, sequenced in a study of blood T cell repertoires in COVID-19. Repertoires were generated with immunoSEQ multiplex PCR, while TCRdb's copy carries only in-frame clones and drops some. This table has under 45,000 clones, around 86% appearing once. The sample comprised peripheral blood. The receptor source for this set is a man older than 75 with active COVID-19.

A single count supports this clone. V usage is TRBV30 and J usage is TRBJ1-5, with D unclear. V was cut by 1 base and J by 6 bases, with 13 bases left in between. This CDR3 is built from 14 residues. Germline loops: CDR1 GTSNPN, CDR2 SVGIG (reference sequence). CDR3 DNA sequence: TGTGCCTGGAGTGGCAAGGGAGGGTCTCAGCCCCAGCATTTT. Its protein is CAWSGKGGSQPQHF. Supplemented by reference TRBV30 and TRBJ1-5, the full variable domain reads SQTIHQWPATLVQPVGSPLSLECTVEGTSNPNLYWYRQAAGRGLQLLFYSVGIGQISSEVPQNLSASRPQDRQFILSSKKLLLSDSGFYLCAWSGKGGSQPQHFGDGTRLSIL.

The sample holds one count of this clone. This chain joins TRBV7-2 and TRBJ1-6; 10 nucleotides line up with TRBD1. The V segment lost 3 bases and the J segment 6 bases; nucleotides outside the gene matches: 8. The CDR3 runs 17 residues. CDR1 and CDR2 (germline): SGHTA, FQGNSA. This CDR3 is CASSFGQGVEGNSPLHF. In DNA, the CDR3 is TGTGCCAGCAGCTTTGGACAGGGGGTTGAAGGTAATTCACCCCTCCACTTT.

CDR3: CASSTVGGAGTQYF. CDR3 bases: TGTGCCAGCAGCACGGTGGGGGGGGCTGGGACCCAGTACTTC. The chain recombines TRBV7-2 with TRBJ2-5, with a weak D call TRBD2 (7 bases). Trimming took 5 bases from V and 7 from J, leaving 17 bases between them. The CDR3 has 14 residues. CDR1 and CDR2 from the germline V gene are SGHTA and FQGNSA.

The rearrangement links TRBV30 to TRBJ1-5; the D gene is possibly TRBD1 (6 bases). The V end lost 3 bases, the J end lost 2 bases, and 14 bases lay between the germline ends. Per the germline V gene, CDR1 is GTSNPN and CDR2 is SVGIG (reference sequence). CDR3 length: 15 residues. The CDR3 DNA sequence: TGTGCCTGGAGCGGGGGGGCCCCCCGCAATCAGCCCCAGCATTTT. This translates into CAWSGGAPRNQPQHF. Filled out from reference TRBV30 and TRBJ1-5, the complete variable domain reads SQTIHQWPATLVQPVGSPLSLECTVEGTSNPNLYWYRQAAGRGLQLLFYSVGIGQISSEVPQNLSASRPQDRQFILSSKKLLLSDSGFYLCAWSGGAPRNQPQHFGDGTRLSIL.

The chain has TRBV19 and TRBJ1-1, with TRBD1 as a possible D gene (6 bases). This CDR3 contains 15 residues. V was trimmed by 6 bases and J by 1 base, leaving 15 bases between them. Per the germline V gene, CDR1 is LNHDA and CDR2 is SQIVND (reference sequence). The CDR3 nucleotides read TGTGCCAGTAGCCGTTTGAAACAGGGGAACACTGAAGCTTTCTTT. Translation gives CASSRLKQGNTEAFF.

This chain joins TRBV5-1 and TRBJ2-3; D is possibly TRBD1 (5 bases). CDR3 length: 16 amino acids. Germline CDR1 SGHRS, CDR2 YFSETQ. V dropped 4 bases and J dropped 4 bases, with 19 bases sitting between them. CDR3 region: CASSRRVGALPDTQYF. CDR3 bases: TGCGCCAGCAGCCGGAGAGTAGGGGCCTTACCAGATACGCAGTATTTT.

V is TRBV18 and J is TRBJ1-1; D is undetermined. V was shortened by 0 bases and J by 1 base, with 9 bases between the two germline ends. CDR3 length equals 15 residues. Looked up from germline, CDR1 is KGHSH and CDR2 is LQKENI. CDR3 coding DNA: TGTGCCAGCTCACCACCGTTGAGGTGGAACACTGAAGCTTTCTTT. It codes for CASSPPLRWNTEAFF. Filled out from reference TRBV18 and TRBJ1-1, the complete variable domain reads NAGVMQNPRHLVRRRGQEARLRCSPMKGHSHVYWYRQLPEEGLKFMVYLQKENIIDESGMPKERFSAEFPKEGPSILRIQQVVRGDSAAYFCASSPPLRWNTEAFFGQGTRLTVV.

The chain's CDR3 is CASSEGRVGAKNIQYF. For the CDR3, the DNA is TGTGCCAGCAGTGAAGGCAGGGTAGGGGCCAAAAACATTCAGTACTTC. This chain uses TRBV6-4 with TRBJ2-4; D possibly corresponds to TRBD1 (5 bases). CDR3 size: 16 residues. Trimming took 3 bases from V and 1 from J, leaving 13 bases between them. Germline CDR1 and CDR2: MRHNA and SNTAGT.

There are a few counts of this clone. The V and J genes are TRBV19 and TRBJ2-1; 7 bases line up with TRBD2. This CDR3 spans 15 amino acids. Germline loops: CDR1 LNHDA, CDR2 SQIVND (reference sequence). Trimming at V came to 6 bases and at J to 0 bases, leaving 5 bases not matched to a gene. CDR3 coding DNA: TGTGCCAGTAGAAGTACTAGCGCCTCCTACAATGAGCAGTTCTTC. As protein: CASRSTSASYNEQFF.

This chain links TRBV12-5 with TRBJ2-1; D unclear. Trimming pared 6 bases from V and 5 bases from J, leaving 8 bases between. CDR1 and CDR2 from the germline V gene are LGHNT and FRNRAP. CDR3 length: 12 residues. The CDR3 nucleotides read TGTGCTAGTGGCCCGTTTGACAATGAGCAGTTCTTC. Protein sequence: CASGPFDNEQFF.

CDR3 nucleotide sequence: TGTGCCAGCAGTTTAGGGGGGGGACTAGTTTACAGAAACACAGATACGCAGTATTTT. It encodes CASSLGGGLVYRNTDTQYF. The chain joins TRBV28 to TRBJ2-3; 8 nucleotides agree with TRBD2. Losses at the gene ends were 2 bases for V and 2 bases for J; bases not matched to a gene: 15. The CDR3 contains 19 residues. Germline V gene sequence: CDR1 MDHEN, CDR2 SYDVKM.

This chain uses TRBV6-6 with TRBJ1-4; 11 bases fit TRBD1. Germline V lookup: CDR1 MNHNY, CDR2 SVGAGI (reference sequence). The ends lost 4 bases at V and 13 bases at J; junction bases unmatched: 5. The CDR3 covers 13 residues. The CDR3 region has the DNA TGTGCCAGCAGTTTCCGGGACAGGGGGGTACTGTTTTTT. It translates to CASSFRDRGVLFF.

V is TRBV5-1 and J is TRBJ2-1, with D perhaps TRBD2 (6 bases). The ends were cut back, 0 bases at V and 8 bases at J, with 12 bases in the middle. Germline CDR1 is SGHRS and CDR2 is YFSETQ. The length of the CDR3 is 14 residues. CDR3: CASSLGQREDEQFF. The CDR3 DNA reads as TGCGCCAGCAGCTTGGGACAGAGGGAGGATGAGCAGTTCTTC. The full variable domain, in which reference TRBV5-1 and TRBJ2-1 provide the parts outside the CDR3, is KAGVTQTPRYLIKTRGQQVTLSCSPISGHRSVSWYQQTPGQGLQFLFEYFSETQRNKGNFPGRFSGRQFSNSRSEMNVSTLELGDSALYLCASSLGQREDEQFFGPGTRLTVL.

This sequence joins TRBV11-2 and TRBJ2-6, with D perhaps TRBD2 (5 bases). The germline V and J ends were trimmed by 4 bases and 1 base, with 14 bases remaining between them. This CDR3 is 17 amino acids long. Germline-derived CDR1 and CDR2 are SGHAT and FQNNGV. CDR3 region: CASSWGATASGANVLTF. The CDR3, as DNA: TGTGCCAGCAGCTGGGGAGCGACGGCGTCTGGGGCCAACGTCCTGACTTTC.

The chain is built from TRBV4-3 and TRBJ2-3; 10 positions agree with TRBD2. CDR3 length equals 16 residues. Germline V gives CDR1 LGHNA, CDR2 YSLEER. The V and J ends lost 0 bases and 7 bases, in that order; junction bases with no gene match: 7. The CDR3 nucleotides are TGCGCCAGCAGCCAAGAAAGATCAACTAGCGGGAATACGCAGTATTTT. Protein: CASSQERSTSGNTQYF.

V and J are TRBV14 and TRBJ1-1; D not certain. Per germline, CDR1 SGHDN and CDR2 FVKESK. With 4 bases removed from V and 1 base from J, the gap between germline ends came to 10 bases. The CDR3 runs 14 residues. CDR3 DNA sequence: TGTGCCAGCAGCCCCCAAGCATGGAACACTGAAGCTTTCTTT. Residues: CASSPQAWNTEAFF.

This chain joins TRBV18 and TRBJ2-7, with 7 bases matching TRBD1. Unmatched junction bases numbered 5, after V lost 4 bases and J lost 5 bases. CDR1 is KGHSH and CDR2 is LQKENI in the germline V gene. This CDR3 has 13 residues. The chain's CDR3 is CASSRDRVHEQYF. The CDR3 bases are TGTGCCAGCTCACGCGACAGGGTCCACGAGCAGTACTTC.

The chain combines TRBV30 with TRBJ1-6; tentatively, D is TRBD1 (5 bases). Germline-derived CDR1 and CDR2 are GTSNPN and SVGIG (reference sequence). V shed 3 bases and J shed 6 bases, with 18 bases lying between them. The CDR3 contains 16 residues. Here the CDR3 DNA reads TGTGCCTGGAGGGCGGCCGGGGCCGGGGGTAATTCACCCCTCCACTTT. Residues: CAWRAAGAGGNSPLHF.

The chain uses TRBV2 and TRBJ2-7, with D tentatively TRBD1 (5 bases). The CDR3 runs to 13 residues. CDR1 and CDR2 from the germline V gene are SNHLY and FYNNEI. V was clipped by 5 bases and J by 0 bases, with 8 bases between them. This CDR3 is CASSLDSSYEQYF. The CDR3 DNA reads TGTGCCAGCAGTCTAGACAGCTCCTACGAGCAGTACTTC.

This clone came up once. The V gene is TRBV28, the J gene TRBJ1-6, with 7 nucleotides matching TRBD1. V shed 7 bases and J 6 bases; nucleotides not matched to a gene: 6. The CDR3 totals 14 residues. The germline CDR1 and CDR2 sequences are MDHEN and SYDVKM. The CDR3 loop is CASKPGQINSPLHF. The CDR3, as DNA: TGTGCCAGCAAACCGGGACAGATTAATTCACCCCTCCACTTT.

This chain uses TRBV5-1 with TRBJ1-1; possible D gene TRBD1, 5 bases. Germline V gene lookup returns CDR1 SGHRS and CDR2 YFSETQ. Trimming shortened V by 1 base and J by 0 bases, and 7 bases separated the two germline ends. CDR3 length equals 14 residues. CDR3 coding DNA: TGCGCCAGCAGCTTGACAGGTATGAACACTGAAGCTTTCTTT. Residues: CASSLTGMNTEAFF.

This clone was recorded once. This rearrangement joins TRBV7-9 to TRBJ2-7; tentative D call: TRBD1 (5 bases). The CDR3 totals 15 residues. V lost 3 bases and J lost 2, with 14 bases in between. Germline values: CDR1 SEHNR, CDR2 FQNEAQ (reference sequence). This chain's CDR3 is CASSLFRQLTYEQYF. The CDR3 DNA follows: TGTGCCAGCAGCTTGTTCCGACAGCTAACCTACGAGCAGTACTTC.